The clone carrying this T cell receptor beta chain turned up a few times. TCRdb fed the RT-PCR reads into MiXCR, producing one record per CDR3 protein. The sample lists hundreds of thousands of distinct CDR3 sequences; approximately 14% were seen once. Germline-derived CDR1 and CDR2 are DFQATT and SNEGSKA (reference sequence). The J segment lost 5 bases and the V segment lost 3 bases, leaving 4 bases of the junction unmatched. The CDR3 has 13 residues. This TCR derives from a female donor in good health, serving as a healthy control. Specimen: memory CD4+ T cells from blood. The rearrangement joins TRBV20-1 to TRBJ2-4, with 7 bases that match TRBD1. CDR3 coding DNA: TGCAGTGCTAGCGTCACAGGGGAAAACATTCAGTACTTC. This gives the protein CSASVTGENIQYF.